The 22 T cell receptor beta chains presented below share a single source sample, sequenced in a study of identical twins. TCRdb itself ran the 5' RACE reads through MiXCR, one entry per CDR3 protein. The table shows 600,000 to 800,000 distinct CDR3 sequences, with 21% occurring only once. In addition, the sample was reused for a study of T cells expressing NK-cell markers.

The sample comprised PBMCs. All receptors come from a woman aged 18 to 35 in good health.

With respect to this clonotype: A much bigger clone sits one base away, suggesting this may be a read error. The J gene is TRBJ2-7, the V gene TRBV21-1. TRBV21-1 is a pseudogene locus. The CDR3 is 11 residues long. The CDR3 DNA reads TGTGCCAGCAGCAAAGGGGGCGAGCAGTACTTC. Its translation is CASSKGGEQYF.

CDR3 coding DNA: TGTGCCACCAGCAGAAGTGACGGGACCTACGAGCAGTACTTC. Its translation is CATSRSDGTYEQYF. The chain joins TRBV15 to TRBJ2-7; maybe TRBD2 (5 bases). The V end was cut by 2 bases, the J end by 2 bases, with 10 bases between. Germline V lookup: CDR1 LNHNV, CDR2 YYDKDF (reference sequence). CDR3 length: 14 amino acids.

The rearrangement links TRBV27 to TRBJ1-4; unclear D gene. V lost 5 bases and J lost 1, with 11 bases in between. This CDR3 comprises 15 residues. Germline CDR1 and CDR2: MNHEY and SMNVEV (reference sequence). The CDR3 coding sequence is TGTGCCAGCAGTCGGAAGGCGGGAACTAATGAAAAACTGTTTTTT. It specifies CASSRKAGTNEKLFF.

The chain is built from TRBV12-3 or TRBV12-4 and TRBJ2-6; the D gene is possibly TRBD2 (7 bases). The CDR3 extends over 20 amino acids. V was clipped by 7 bases and J by 4 bases, with 29 bases between them. Here the CDR3 reads CASIPSTGRVNSGGANVLTF. In nucleotides, the CDR3 is TGTGCCAGCATCCCCAGTACAGGGAGGGTGAACTCGGGCGGGGCCAACGTCCTGACTTTC.

A few counts support this clonotype. The rearrangement uses TRBV7-9 and TRBJ2-1, with 11 bases matching TRBD1. The CDR3 has 14 residues. J gave up 9 bases and V 5 bases, and 6 bases lay outside the gene matches. Germline V gives CDR1 SEHNR, CDR2 FQNEAQ (reference sequence). The CDR3 DNA reads TGTGCCAGCAGCCCCCGGGACAGGGGGACTGAGCAGTTCTTC. This codes for CASSPRDRGTEQFF.

There are many counts of this clonotype. The chain links TRBV9 to TRBJ1-3; 8 nucleotides align to TRBD1. CDR3 size: 16 residues. With 3 bases clipped from V and 0 bases from J, the junction kept 5 bases outside the gene matches. The germline V gene encodes CDR1 SGDLS and CDR2 YYNGEE. The CDR3 here is CASSAYRGTSGNTIYF. DNA of the CDR3: TGTGCCAGCAGCGCGTACAGGGGGACCTCTGGAAACACCATATATTTT. The complete variable domain, with remaining parts taken from reference TRBV9 and TRBJ1-3, reads DSGVTQTPKHLITATGQRVTLRCSPRSGDLSVYWYQQSLDQGLQFLIQYYNGEERAKGNILERFSAQQFPDLHSELNLSSLELGDSALYFCASSAYRGTSGNTIYFGEGSWLTVV.

V and J are TRBV11-3 and TRBJ2-5; 10 bases fit TRBD2. Trimming at V came to 2 bases and at J to 1 base, leaving 4 bases not matched to a gene. The CDR3 extends over 16 amino acids. The germline V gene encodes CDR1 SGHNT and CDR2 YENEEA. The DNA of the CDR3 is TGTGCCAGCAGCTTACGAGCGGGGGGGTCCCAAGAGACCCAGTACTTC. Amino acids: CASSLRAGGSQETQYF. Drawing the rest from reference TRBV11-3 and TRBJ2-5, the complete variable domain is EAGVVQSPRYKIIEKKQPVAFWCNPISGHNTLYWYLQNLGQGPELLIRYENEEAVDDSQLPKDRFSAERLKGVDSTLKIQPAELGDSAVYLCASSLRAGGSQETQYFGPGTRLLVL.

The sample holds a few counts of this clonotype. This chain joins TRBV29-1 and TRBJ2-5; TRBD1 might be the D (6 bases). CDR3 length: 18 amino acids. Germline V gene sequence: CDR1 SQVTM, CDR2 ANQGSEA. With 3 bases removed from V and 3 bases from J, the gap between germline ends came to 26 bases. CDR3 amino acids: CSVDGFGRGAGNEETQYF. The CDR3, as DNA: TGCAGCGTTGATGGGTTCGGCAGGGGAGCCGGTAATGAAGAGACCCAGTACTTC.

This chain uses TRBV27 with TRBJ1-5; TRBD1 might be the D (5 bases). The CDR3 has 17 residues. From germline, CDR1 is MNHEY and CDR2 SMNVEV (reference sequence). V was shortened by 5 bases and J by 2 bases, with 19 bases between the two germline ends. The CDR3: CASSLQGGGWGNQPQHF. Here the CDR3 DNA reads TGTGCCAGCAGTCTGCAGGGCGGAGGTTGGGGCAATCAGCCCCAGCATTTT.

The sample holds a few counts of this clonotype. The chain uses TRBV7-9 and TRBJ1-1; 8 nucleotides align to TRBD1. The J segment lost 5 bases and the V segment lost 6 bases, leaving 8 bases of the junction unmatched. Looked up from germline, CDR1 is SEHNR and CDR2 is FQNEAQ (reference sequence). There are 14 residues in the CDR3. The CDR3 loop reads CASRKPDRETEAFF. The CDR3 DNA reads TGTGCCAGCAGAAAACCGGACAGGGAGACTGAAGCTTTCTTT.

This clonotype was observed once. V and J are TRBV10-3 and TRBJ2-7, with D uncertain. Trimming removed 2 bases from V and 0 bases from J, with 5 bases in between. The CDR3 consists of 13 residues. Per germline, CDR1 ENHRY and CDR2 SYGVKD. The CDR3 is CAISEPTSYEQYF. The DNA of the CDR3 is TGTGCCATCAGTGAGCCTACCTCCTACGAGCAGTACTTC.

This sequence joins TRBV29-1 and TRBJ2-1; tentative D call: TRBD2 (5 bases). CDR1 SQVTM and CDR2 ANQGSEA come from the germline V gene. The V end was cut by 6 bases, the J end by 6 bases, with 18 bases between. The CDR3 is 14 amino acids. In DNA, the CDR3 is TGCAGCGTCCGTTCACTAGTACGATCCAATGAGCAGTTCTTC. This gives the protein CSVRSLVRSNEQFF.

The chain combines TRBV6-4 with TRBJ2-2; D gene unclear. Germline CDR1 is MRHNA and CDR2 is SNTAGT. The V gene lost 4 bases and the J gene lost 2 bases, with 8 bases spanning the gap. CDR3 length: 14 residues. The CDR3 loop is CASSVFFNTGELFF. The CDR3 region has the DNA TGTGCCAGCAGTGTCTTCTTCAACACCGGGGAGCTGTTTTTT.

The V and J genes are TRBV12-3 or TRBV12-4 and TRBJ1-4; D ambiguous. CDR3 length: 14 residues. The ends were cut back, 6 bases at V and 0 bases at J, with 8 bases in the middle. The CDR3 DNA sequence: TGTGCCAGCAGGAAAGCCGCAACTAATGAAAAACTGTTTTTT. It codes for CASRKAATNEKLFF.

The J gene is TRBJ2-1, the V gene TRBV2; no reliable D call. Between the trimmed V and J ends, which lost 5 bases and 4 bases, there was a span of 9 bases. Germline lookup yields CDR1 SNHLY and CDR2 FYNNEI. This CDR3 is built from 13 residues. The CDR3, as DNA: TGTGCCAGCAGTCCCTTGAGGTACAATGAGCAGTTCTTC. This encodes CASSPLRYNEQFF.

In this sample, this clonotype turned up a few times. V is TRBV12-3 or TRBV12-4 and J is TRBJ2-7; D ambiguous. Trimming removed 7 bases at V and 6 bases at J, with 7 bases between. The CDR3 covers 10 residues. DNA for the CDR3: TGTGCCAGCACCCTCCCCGAGCAGTACTTC. Residues: CASTLPEQYF.

The chain links TRBV7-6 to TRBJ2-1; 8 nucleotides match TRBD2. This CDR3 is 16 amino acids long. J gave up 1 base and V 2 bases, and 4 bases lay outside the gene matches. The germline gives CDR1 SGHVS, CDR2 FNYEAQ. The CDR3 sequence: CASSLLVAGSYNEQFF. The CDR3 region has the DNA TGTGCCAGCAGCTTATTGGTAGCGGGATCCTACAATGAGCAGTTCTTC.

This clonotype was seen a handful of times. V gene TRBV20-1 combines with J gene TRBJ2-7; 7 bases are a match to TRBD2. J was trimmed by 3 bases and V by 0 bases; bases with no gene match: 8. CDR3 length equals 15 residues. From germline, CDR1 is DFQATT and CDR2 SNEGSKA (reference sequence). For the CDR3, the DNA is TGCAGTGCTAGAGATGAGGCTAGCGGTGGCTACGAGCAGTACTTC. This translates into CSARDEASGGYEQYF.

This clonotype has at least ten counts. The rearrangement uses TRBV10-3 and TRBJ2-3; TRBD2 matches 8 bases. Germline V gene sequence: CDR1 ENHRY, CDR2 SYGVKD. J gave up 3 bases and V 4 bases, and 3 bases lay outside the gene matches. CDR3 size: 14 residues. The CDR3 coding sequence is TGTGCCATCAGTGCGGGGACTAGGACAGATACGCAGTATTTT. Protein sequence: CAISAGTRTDTQYF.

This clonotype was seen a few times. The V gene is TRBV4-1, the J gene TRBJ2-3; possibly TRBD1 or TRBD2 for D (5 bases each). The CDR3 is made up of 15 amino acids. Germline CDR1 and CDR2: MGHRA and YSYEKL. V lost 4 bases and J 3 bases, leaving 14 bases between the germline ends. The chain's CDR3 is CASSLYTEGTDTQYF. The CDR3 DNA is TGCGCCAGCAGCCTTTACACCGAGGGGACAGATACGCAGTATTTT.

V is TRBV20-1 and J is TRBJ2-7; no reliable D call. The germline CDR1 and CDR2 sequences are DFQATT and SNEGSKA (reference sequence). This CDR3 has 11 amino acids. V shed 2 bases and J shed 3 bases, with 5 bases lying between them. CDR3 in DNA: TGCAGTGCTAGACGGCTCTACGAGCAGTACTTC. Amino acids: CSARRLYEQYF.

This clonotype was recorded at least ten times. This chain joins TRBV20-1 and TRBJ1-5, with D unclear. Germline-derived CDR1 and CDR2 are DFQATT and SNEGSKA (reference sequence). CDR3 length: 13 residues. Trimming shortened V by 4 bases and J by 7 bases, and 14 bases separated the two germline ends. In nucleotides, the CDR3 is TGCAGTGCTATTTCGACGTCCAAACAGCCCCAGCATTTT. Its translation is CSAISTSKQPQHF.